This entry lists 11 T cell receptor beta chains sequenced from one sample in a study of beta chain features in type 1 diabetes. Study-level findings and limits: TCRB CDR3 length was moderately but significantly reduced in all four CD4+ subsets of Type 1 diabetes patients.

Antigens of these TCRs are unknown. Of the isolated RNA, all was reverse transcribed, and so the sequenced material was expressed TCRB transcripts. Some clones are missing from TCRdb's copy, which holds only in-frame ones; the method was immunoSEQ multiplex PCR. The sample contains 200,000 to 300,000 clones, 11% of which appear only once. Sequencing was performed on naive CD4+ T cells from blood. These receptors all come from a man younger than 45 with type 1 diabetes.

A note on this clone: Its ends do not fully match the called genes, so a read error is possible. V and J are TRBV6-1 and TRBJ2-5; the match to TRBD2 covers 11 bases. The germline V gene has CDR1 MNHNS and CDR2 SASEGT. The CDR3 covers 16 residues. CDR3 in amino acids: CASREGTSGMGETQYF. The CDR3 DNA sequence: TGTGCCAGCAGGGAAGGGACTAGCGGTATGGGAGAGACCCAGTACTTC.

This clone was seen a handful of times. An end of the junction does not agree with germline; a read error may underlie this. V is TRBV14 and J is TRBJ2-3, with 9 bases that match TRBD2. The V gene's germline CDR1 is SGHDN and CDR2 FVKESK. The CDR3 consists of 12 residues. As DNA, the CDR3 is TGTGCCAGCAGCGCCTCCAGCGGGGGGCTCCTCTTT. Translating it yields CASSASSGGLLF.

This clone was seen a handful of times. The chain employs TRBV28 and TRBJ1-2; tentatively, D is TRBD1 (6 bases). Per germline, CDR1 MDHEN and CDR2 SYDVKM. Deletions cut 6 bases from V and 4 bases from J, with 15 bases between. The CDR3 is made up of 14 amino acids. The CDR3 protein is CASSRAGAGYGYTF. For the CDR3, the DNA is TGTGCCAGCAGCCGAGCGGGGGCGGGCTATGGCTACACCTTC.

This clone was counted only a few times. J is TRBJ2-2 and V is TRBV9; D may be TRBD2 (6 bases). This CDR3 is built from 14 residues. Looked up from germline, CDR1 is SGDLS and CDR2 is YYNGEE. The V end was cut by 7 bases, the J end by 2 bases, with 12 bases between. The CDR3 DNA sequence: TGTGCCAGCGGAGGGCAGATTAACACCGGGGAGCTGTTTTTT. Its protein is CASGGQINTGELFF.

This clone showed up just a few times. The rearrangement joins TRBV7-2 to TRBJ2-2, with D uncertain. Germline loops: CDR1 SGHTA, CDR2 FQGNSA. Trimming took off 4 bases at V and 0 bases at J, with 9 bases between the two ends. This CDR3 comprises 15 residues. The CDR3 bases are TGTGCCAGCAGCTCAATAGTATCGAACACCGGGGAGCTGTTTTTT. The encoded protein is CASSSIVSNTGELFF.

As to this clone: In the same sample, other DNA sequences code for this CDR3. This chain uses TRBV5-4 with TRBJ2-5; D is perhaps TRBD1 (6 bases). Deletions cut 0 bases from V and 1 base from J, with 7 bases between. The CDR3 has 14 amino acids. In germline, CDR1 is SGHNT, CDR2 YYREEE (reference sequence). CDR3: CASSLAQGQETQYF. For the CDR3, the DNA is TGTGCCAGCAGCTTGGCACAGGGCCAAGAGACCCAGTACTTC.

The chain uses TRBV10-3 and TRBJ1-2, with 9 bases matching TRBD1. Germline V gene data show CDR1 as ENHRY and CDR2 as SYGVKD. CDR3 length: 15 amino acids. Trimming cost V 4 bases and J 5 bases; bases outside gene matches: 8. The CDR3 DNA is TGTGCCATCAGTGCGCCGGGACAGGGAGAATATGGCTACACCTTC. Translated, it gives CAISAPGQGEYGYTF.

This clone was counted only a few times. Other DNA sequences within the sample encode an identical CDR3. The genes are TRBV5-1 and TRBJ2-1, with D possibly matching TRBD2 (6 bases). The length of the CDR3 is 12 residues. Looked up from germline, CDR1 is SGHRS and CDR2 is YFSETQ. V was cut by 4 bases and J by 6 bases, with 8 bases left in between. The CDR3 nucleotides read TGCGCCAGCAGCCCGGAGGGCAATGAGCAGTTCTTC. Its translation is CASSPEGNEQFF.

This clone showed up just a few times. This chain uses TRBV6-6 with TRBJ2-1; no firm D call. The V gene lost 9 bases and the J gene lost 6 bases, with 12 bases spanning the gap. The CDR3 loop spans 12 amino acids. Germline loops: CDR1 MNHNY, CDR2 SVGAGI (reference sequence). The CDR3, as DNA: TGTGCCAGTTCCCCCCTGCGCAATGAGCAGTTCTTC. The encoded protein is CASSPLRNEQFF.

This chain connects TRBV29-1 to TRBJ2-2, with 9 bases lining up with TRBD2. The CDR3 totals 11 residues. Germline V gene sequence: CDR1 SQVTM, CDR2 ANQGSEA. Trimming removed 7 bases from V and 8 bases from J; junction bases left unmatched: 2. The CDR3 sequence: CSATSGGELFF. In nucleotides, the CDR3 is TGCAGCGCAACTAGCGGGGGGGAGCTGTTTTTT.

This clone was detected a few times. The rearrangement joins TRBV6-1 to TRBJ2-3, with D tentatively TRBD1 (5 bases). There are 16 residues in the CDR3. Germline values: CDR1 MNHNS, CDR2 SASEGT. Trimming cost V 4 bases and J 4 bases, with 18 bases left between them. The CDR3 coding sequence is TGTGCCAGCAGTGCCTCACTGGGGCAGATCGCAGATACGCAGTATTTT. It is translated as CASSASLGQIADTQYF.